This is a list of T cell receptor beta chains from one sample in a study of T-cell reconstitution after alpha-beta-depleted transplantation in children. Each CDR3 protein gets one entry after TCRdb re-called the PCR reads with MiXCR. The sample lists 210,000 or so distinct CDR3 sequences; approximately 10% were seen once. The source material was PBMCs, sampled before TCRalphabeta/CD19-depleted stem cell transplant. The receptors were sampled from a child under two years old with acute myeloid leukemia, due to receive a stem cell transplant. Both conserved end residues are part of each CDR3. The D gene is left open where the match is weak. Clone size appears in some rows only: once, few, many, or a class for an expanded clone.

TRBD1	TRBV12-3/TRBV12-4	many	TRBJ1-4	TGTGCCAGCAGTCCCCGGACAGGGGGGAATGAAAAACTGTTTTTT	CASSPRTGGNEKLFF
TRBD2	TRBV6-2/TRBV6-3	many	TRBJ2-5	TGTGCCAGCGGGACTAGCGGGAGAGGGGAGACCCAGTACTTC	CASGTSGRGETQYF
NA	TRBV30	few	TRBJ2-1	TGTGCCTGGAGTATCCGCAACCCGAATGAGCAGTTCTTC	CAWSIRNPNEQFF
NA	TRBV29-1	many	TRBJ1-5	TGCAGCGTTCTGGTAGGGAGGGATCAGCCCCAGCATTTT	CSVLVGRDQPQHF
TRBD1	TRBV20-1	NA	TRBJ1-6	TGCAGTGCACAACGACAGGGGAATAATTCACCCCTCCACTTT	CSAQRQGNNSPLHF
NA	TRBV19	many	TRBJ1-4	TGTGCCAGTAAAGACCTTAATGAAAAACTGTTTTTT	CASKDLNEKLFF
NA	TRBV4-2	many	TRBJ1-1	TGTGCCAGCAGCCAAGATGCTGGTCTCCGTGAAGCTTTCTTT	CASSQDAGLREAFF
TRBD2	TRBV5-1	many	TRBJ2-3	TGCGCCAGCAGTCTGCGGGAGACCACAGATACGCAGTATTTT	CASSLRETTDTQYF
TRBD1	TRBV7-3	NA	TRBJ2-3	TGTGCCAGCAGTAGGACAGGGCTTGGAGATACGCAGTATTTT	CASSRTGLGDTQYF
NA	TRBV12-3/TRBV12-4	many	TRBJ2-4	TGTGCCAGCAGTTTCGGGACTAAAAACATTCAGTACTTC	CASSFGTKNIQYF
NA	TRBV6-1	many	TRBJ2-1	TGTGCCAGCAACAGGGGAGCGGGGGACTACAATGAGCAGTTCTTC	CASNRGAGDYNEQFF
TRBD1	TRBV28	many	TRBJ1-5	TGTGCCAGCAGACTGACAGGGGAAAATCAGCCCCAGCATTTT	CASRLTGENQPQHF
NA	TRBV6-1	NA	TRBJ2-3	TGTGCCAGCAGGAAGGATAGCGGAGTCACAGATACGCAGTATTTT	CASRKDSGVTDTQYF
TRBD2	TRBV20-1	many	TRBJ2-1	TGCAGTGCTAGAGCGAAGCGGGAGACTCCCCGCTCCTACAATGAGCAGTTCTTC	CSARAKRETPRSYNEQFF
TRBD1	TRBV7-9	NA	TRBJ2-7	TGTGCCAGCAGCTCCCGCGGGACAGGCCTCGCCGAGCAGTACTTC	CASSSRGTGLAEQYF
TRBD1	TRBV2	few	TRBJ2-5	TGTGCCAGCAGTGAGGGGGACAGGGGGCAAGAGACCCAGTACTTC	CASSEGDRGQETQYF
NA	TRBV4-3	many	TRBJ1-2	TGCGCCAGCAGCCAAGATATGGGGGGCTATGGCTACACCTTC	CASSQDMGGYGYTF
TRBD2	TRBV7-9	NA	TRBJ2-3	TGTGCCAGCAGCTTAGCGGCAGCGGGGTCGCAGTATTTT	CASSLAAAGSQYF
NA	TRBV20-1	many	TRBJ2-5	TGCAGTGCCCTTGGACAGTACCAAGAGACCCAGTACTTC	CSALGQYQETQYF
NA	TRBV4-1	few	TRBJ2-1	TGCGCCAGCAGCCCTGGACTCGACCTGTACAATGAGCAGTTCTTC	CASSPGLDLYNEQFF
TRBD2	TRBV20-1	many	TRBJ2-1	TGCAGTGCTCCTGAAGGGACTAGCAGAGCCGTCAGGCAGTTCTTC	CSAPEGTSRAVRQFF
TRBD2	TRBV4-1	few	TRBJ2-3	TGCGCCAGCAGCCAAGATAAGGCGGGGGGCCCCACAGATACGCAGTATTTT	CASSQDKAGGPTDTQYF
TRBD2	TRBV11-2	many	TRBJ2-1	TGTGCCAGCAGCGGGGGGACTAGCGGTTATTACAATGAGCAGTTCTTC	CASSGGTSGYYNEQFF
NA	TRBV29-1	many	TRBJ1-5	TGCAGCTATTACTCTGGCAGGGGAAATAGCAATCAGCCCCAGCATTTT	CSYYSGRGNSNQPQHF
NA	TRBV12-3/TRBV12-4	many	TRBJ1-4	TGTGCCAGCAGTTCACAGGGCGGGGCAACTAATGAAAAACTGTTTTTT	CASSSQGGATNEKLFF
NA	TRBV28	many	TRBJ2-7	TGTGCCGGACGGAGTGGTTCCTACGAGCAGTACTTC	CAGRSGSYEQYF
TRBD1	TRBV5-1	many	TRBJ2-5	TGCGCCAGCAGGTTGGGACAGGGGGAAGAGACCCAGTACTTC	CASRLGQGEETQYF
NA	TRBV5-1	many	TRBJ2-1	TGCGCCAGCAGCTCCGGTAGACGGGAATACAATGAGCAGTTCTTC	CASSSGRREYNEQFF
NA	TRBV7-6	few	TRBJ1-4	TGTGCCAGCAGCCTGGGGGGGGCTCAAAATGAAAAACTGTTTTTT	CASSLGGAQNEKLFF
NA	TRBV5-1	many	TRBJ2-2	TGCGCCAGCAGCCCCACTACAGGGAACACCGGGGAGCTGTTTTTT	CASSPTTGNTGELFF
TRBD2	TRBV5-1	NA	TRBJ2-7	TGCGCCAGCAGCTTGGGCGGGAGGGCCTTGGGCGAGCAGTACTTC	CASSLGGRALGEQYF
NA	TRBV5-1	many	TRBJ2-1	TGCGCCAGCAGCTTCTCGTTGGGTACGCTGGGCTACAATGAGCAGTTCTTC	CASSFSLGTLGYNEQFF
NA	TRBV21-1	many	TRBJ2-2	TGTGCCAGCAGCAAAAGGGGACCTCAGTCCGGGGAGCTGTTTTTT	CASSKRGPQSGELFF
NA	TRBV11-2	NA	TRBJ2-2	TGTGCCAGCAGCTTATCGATCAGGGTTACCGGGGAGCTGTTTTTT	CASSLSIRVTGELFF
NA	TRBV15	many	TRBJ1-5	TGTGCCACCAGCAGAGGCAGTACAAATCAGCCCCAGCATTTT	CATSRGSTNQPQHF
TRBD2	TRBV7-2	medium-sized	TRBJ2-1	TGTGCCAGCAGCTTACTCGGACTAGCGGGAGGATTGGGCCCTTACAATGAGCAGTTCTTC	CASSLLGLAGGLGPYNEQFF
NA	TRBV28	many	TRBJ2-7	TGTGCCAGCAGCCTGAGCCTCTCCTACGAGCAGTACTTC	CASSLSLSYEQYF
NA	TRBV7-2	many	TRBJ1-1	TGTGCCAGCAGTTACTTCAGGGACACTGAAGCTTTCTTT	CASSYFRDTEAFF
NA	TRBV18	many	TRBJ2-7	TGTGCCAGCTCACCACCGTCCAGAGCCTACGAGCAGTACTTC	CASSPPSRAYEQYF
TRBD1	TRBV24-1	many	TRBJ2-7	TGTGCCACCAGTGATCCGGGACAGGGGATGGGGGAGCAGTACTTC	CATSDPGQGMGEQYF
NA	TRBV29-1	many	TRBJ2-5	TGCAGCGTTGCGGGCAGACAAGAGACCCAGTACTTC	CSVAGRQETQYF
NA	TRBV30	many	TRBJ2-4	TGTGCCGCCTCGTCCTCCCCGATAGCCAAAAACATTCAGTACTTC	CAASSSPIAKNIQYF
NA	TRBV18	many	TRBJ1-1	TGTGCCAGCTCACCAAGCCGGGACACGATGAACACTGAAGCTTTCTTT	CASSPSRDTMNTEAFF
NA	TRBV6-2/TRBV6-3	many	TRBJ1-5	TGTGCCAGCAGTTACGGACGGAACAATCAGCCCCAGCATTTT	CASSYGRNNQPQHF
TRBD1	TRBV7-9	once	TRBJ1-1	TGTGCCAGCAGCTTATATGGGACAGGGGACAAGACTGAAGCTTTCTTT	CASSLYGTGDKTEAFF
NA	TRBV29-1	NA	TRBJ1-4	TGCAGCGTTACCGGAAAAGGAATTGGGGTTGATGAAAAACTGTTTTTT	CSVTGKGIGVDEKLFF
TRBD1	TRBV10-3	many	TRBJ2-1	TGTGCCATCAGCCCGGGACAGGGCTACTACAATGAGCAGTTCTTC	CAISPGQGYYNEQFF
NA	TRBV5-1	many	TRBJ2-3	TGCGCCAGCAGCTGGGACACTAGCACAGATACGCAGTATTTT	CASSWDTSTDTQYF
TRBD2	TRBV11-2	many	TRBJ2-3	TGTGCCAGCAGCTACGGGACTAGCGGGGGTCGGGGCACAGATACGCAGTATTTT	CASSYGTSGGRGTDTQYF
NA	TRBV30	few	TRBJ1-4	TGTGCCCGCGAGGGAAGACTGTTTTTT	CAREGRLFF
TRBD2	TRBV27	many	TRBJ2-3	TGTGCCAGCAGTTTATTTCTAGCGGGCACAGATACGCAGTATTTT	CASSLFLAGTDTQYF
NA	TRBV12-3/TRBV12-4	many	TRBJ1-1	TGTGCCAGCTCTCCGGGACATATGAACACTGAAGCTTTCTTT	CASSPGHMNTEAFF
TRBD1	TRBV20-1	few	TRBJ1-1	TGCAGTGCTCTGAAGGGGGCATTCACTGAAGCTTTCTTT	CSALKGAFTEAFF